The 17 T cell receptor beta chains below come from one sample, sequenced in a study of spatial heterogeneity in lung cancer. Regarding time point: sample taken at primary tumor resection. Each CDR3 protein is one row after TCRdb ran MiXCR on the 5' RACE reads. The sample shows some 44,000 distinct CDR3 sequences, roughly an eighth of them seen only once. Material: PBMCs, obtained at surgery. The source is a male donor with early-stage non-small cell lung cancer.

The chain is built from TRBV7-8 and TRBJ2-2, with 9 bases matching TRBD1. The CDR3 sequence is 13 residues long. The V gene's germline CDR1 is SGHVS and CDR2 FQNEAQ. Trimming at V came to 8 bases and at J to 5 bases, leaving 3 bases not matched to a gene. DNA of the CDR3: TGTGCCAGCGGAGACAGGGGGACCGGGGAGCTGTTTTTT. This sequence encodes CASGDRGTGELFF.

In this sample, this clonotype turned up many times. The rearrangement links TRBV29-1 to TRBJ2-2, with 8 bases that match TRBD1. Looked up from germline, CDR1 is SQVTM and CDR2 is ANQGSEA. After removal of 7 bases from V and 4 bases from J, the junction contained 8 bases not matched to a gene. CDR3 length: 14 amino acids. The CDR3 DNA sequence: TGCAGCGGATCCAGGGGGCAGGGCACCGGGGAGCTGTTTTTT. Translating gives CSGSRGQGTGELFF.

This clonotype was recorded many times. The chain is built from TRBV20-1 and TRBJ2-1; TRBD2 aligns across 9 bases. Germline CDR1 is DFQATT and CDR2 is SNEGSKA (reference sequence). CDR3 size: 15 residues. Trimming at V came to 6 bases and at J to 6 bases, leaving 12 bases not matched to a gene. In nucleotides, the CDR3 is TGCAGTGCCATTTCCGGCGGGAGGGTAAGCAATGAGCAGTTCTTC. It codes for CSAISGGRVSNEQFF.

At least ten counts were recorded for this clonotype. V is TRBV5-1 and J is TRBJ1-4, with D perhaps TRBD1 (6 bases). CDR3 length equals 14 residues. V was clipped by 2 bases and J by 4 bases, with 9 bases between them. Germline-derived CDR1 and CDR2 are SGHRS and YFSETQ. The CDR3 is CASSLPGDNEKLFF. The CDR3 DNA reads as TGCGCCAGCAGCTTACCAGGGGATAATGAAAAACTGTTTTTT.

This clonotype was seen more than once but under ten times. V and J are TRBV4-1 and TRBJ2-3; the match to TRBD2 covers 7 bases. Germline V gene lookup returns CDR1 MGHRA and CDR2 YSYEKL. J was trimmed by 2 bases and V by 0 bases; bases with no gene match: 11. The CDR3 extends over 18 amino acids. The CDR3 spells CASSQDGALAGPTDTQYF. In DNA form, the CDR3 reads TGCGCCAGCAGCCAAGATGGGGCGTTAGCGGGCCCCACAGATACGCAGTATTTT.

This clonotype was seen many times. The gene calls are TRBV20-1 and TRBJ2-3; TRBD2 agrees at 8 bases. The CDR3 length is 17 residues. Losses at the gene ends were 0 bases for V and 3 bases for J; bases not matched to a gene: 11. Germline CDR1 DFQATT, CDR2 SNEGSKA (reference sequence). The CDR3 sequence: CSARDGGASGHTDTQYF. In nucleotides, the CDR3 is TGCAGTGCTAGAGACGGAGGGGCTAGCGGGCATACAGATACGCAGTATTTT.

This clonotype turned up a few times. The chain couples TRBV20-1 to TRBJ1-1, with 7 bases identical to TRBD1. This CDR3 is built from 15 residues. V shed 6 bases, J shed 4 bases, and the junction held 14 bases outside the gene matches. Germline V CDR1 and CDR2: DFQATT, SNEGSKA (reference sequence). CDR3 sequence: CSASTGAAALTEAFF. The CDR3 DNA is TGCAGTGCGTCAACAGGGGCAGCGGCACTCACTGAAGCTTTCTTT.

This clonotype came up many times. The gene calls are TRBV20-1 and TRBJ1-5, with D perhaps TRBD1 (5 bases). The V gene's germline CDR1 is DFQATT and CDR2 SNEGSKA (reference sequence). The length of the CDR3 is 12 residues. The V and J ends lost 5 bases and 7 bases respectively, with 12 bases between them. CDR3 residues: CSAGEGTQPQHF. DNA for the CDR3: TGCAGTGCTGGCGAGGGGACCCAGCCCCAGCATTTT.

In this sample, this clonotype turned up a few times. The chain joins TRBV18 to TRBJ2-7; maybe TRBD2 (6 bases). V gave up 3 bases and J gave up 6 bases, with 15 bases separating them. The germline V gene has CDR1 KGHSH and CDR2 LQKENI. This CDR3 has 14 residues. DNA for the CDR3: TGTGCCAGCTCACCGACTAGGGCGATTAGCGAGCAGTACTTC. Translating it yields CASSPTRAISEQYF.

The rearrangement joins TRBV5-1 to TRBJ1-4; D is ambiguous. The V and J ends lost 2 bases and 7 bases respectively, with 12 bases between them. Germline V gene data show CDR1 as SGHRS and CDR2 as YFSETQ. The CDR3 runs to 14 residues. Here the CDR3 reads CASSFSPAGEKLFF. CDR3 nucleotide sequence: TGCGCCAGCAGCTTTTCCCCGGCTGGTGAAAAACTGTTTTTT. The whole variable domain, remainder taken from reference TRBV5-1 and TRBJ1-4, is KAGVTQTPRYLIKTRGQQVTLSCSPISGHRSVSWYQQTPGQGLQFLFEYFSETQRNKGNFPGRFSGRQFSNSRSEMNVSTLELGDSALYLCASSFSPAGEKLFFGSGTQLSVL.

This clonotype was recorded at least ten times. DNA of the CDR3: TGTGCCAGCAGTGCCCAAAAAGGGGAGCAGTACTTC. Translating it yields CASSAQKGEQYF. The chain carries TRBV25-1 and TRBJ2-7, with D hard to call. Trimming shortened V by 4 bases and J by 7 bases, and 11 bases separated the two germline ends. Looked up from germline, CDR1 is MGHDK and CDR2 is SYGVNS. The CDR3 is 12 residues long.

This clonotype was detected a few times. The chain recombines TRBV6-2 or TRBV6-3 with TRBJ1-2; the D gene is possibly TRBD1 (5 bases). The CDR3 covers 17 residues. V lost 2 bases to trimming and J lost 4 bases, with 20 bases between them. Germline lookup yields CDR1 MNHEY and CDR2 SVGEGT. For the CDR3, the DNA is TGTGCCAGCAGTTACACATCTGGGACGCCGGGAATCTATGGCTACACCTTC. Translation: CASSYTSGTPGIYGYTF.

V is TRBV5-1 and J is TRBJ2-7; the match to TRBD1 covers 9 bases. The ends lost 1 base at V and 3 bases at J; junction bases unmatched: 2. The germline V gene has CDR1 SGHRS and CDR2 YFSETQ. The CDR3 is made up of 14 amino acids. Here the CDR3 DNA reads TGCGCCAGCAGCTTGCAGGGACAGGGCTACGAGCAGTACTTC. Residues: CASSLQGQGYEQYF.

This clonotype was seen a single time. The V and J genes are TRBV3-1 and TRBJ2-2; D remains unclear. V was cut by 3 bases and J by 5 bases, with 4 bases left in between. Germline V lookup: CDR1 LGHDT, CDR2 YNNKEL (reference sequence). This CDR3 has 12 amino acids. The CDR3 sequence is CASSQGTGELFF. CDR3 coding DNA: TGTGCCAGCAGCCAGGGGACCGGGGAGCTGTTTTTT.

This clonotype has just a few counts. The V and J genes are TRBV6-2 or TRBV6-3 and TRBJ2-2; 12 bases are shared with TRBD2. V shed 7 bases, J shed 3 bases, and the junction held 6 bases outside the gene matches. Germline V gene data show CDR1 as MNHEY and CDR2 as SVGEGT. The CDR3 consists of 16 residues. The DNA for the CDR3 is TGTGCCAGCAACCATGGACTAGCGGGACACACCGGGGAGCTGTTTTTT. Protein product: CASNHGLAGHTGELFF.

The DNA of the CDR3 is TGTGCCAGCAGTGTAGGGACAGGGGGCCCCAACACTGAAGCTTTCTTT. Protein sequence: CASSVGTGGPNTEAFF. The chain carries TRBV6-1 and TRBJ1-1, with TRBD1 identical over 12 bases. CDR1 is MNHNS and CDR2 is SASEGT in the germline V gene. The CDR3 runs to 16 residues. V was pared by 4 bases and J by 2 bases, with 5 bases of the junction left unmatched.

The chain couples TRBV4-3 to TRBJ2-7; a weak D match, TRBD2 (6 bases). V was shortened by 1 base and J by 5 bases, with 9 bases between the two germline ends. Per the germline V gene, CDR1 is LGHNA and CDR2 is YSLEER. CDR3 length: 13 amino acids. The CDR3 coding sequence is TGCGCCAGCAGCCAAGTGGAGGGAAACGAGCAGTACTTC. This codes for CASSQVEGNEQYF.